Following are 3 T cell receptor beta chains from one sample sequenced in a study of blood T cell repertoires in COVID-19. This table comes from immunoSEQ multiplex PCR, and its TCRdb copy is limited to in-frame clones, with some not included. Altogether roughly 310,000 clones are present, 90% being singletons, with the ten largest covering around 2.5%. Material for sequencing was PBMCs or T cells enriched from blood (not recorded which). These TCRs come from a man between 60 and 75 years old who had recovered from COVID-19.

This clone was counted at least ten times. CDR3 nucleotides: TGTGCCAGCACCGCGGACAGGGGTGACCCTGAAGCTTTCTTT. Translating it yields CASTADRGDPEAFF. The chain is built from TRBV7-9 and TRBJ1-1; 9 bases agree with TRBD1. The CDR3 loop spans 14 amino acids. The V and J ends lost 7 bases and 6 bases, in that order; junction bases with no gene match: 9. The germline V gene encodes CDR1 SEHNR and CDR2 FQNEAQ (reference sequence). Drawing the rest from reference TRBV7-9 and TRBJ1-1, the complete variable domain is DTGVSQNPRHKITKRGQNVTFRCDPISEHNRLYWYRQTLGQGPEFLTYFQNEAQLEKSRLLSDRFSAERPKGSFSTLEIQRTEQGDSAMYLCASTADRGDPEAFFGQGTRLTVV.

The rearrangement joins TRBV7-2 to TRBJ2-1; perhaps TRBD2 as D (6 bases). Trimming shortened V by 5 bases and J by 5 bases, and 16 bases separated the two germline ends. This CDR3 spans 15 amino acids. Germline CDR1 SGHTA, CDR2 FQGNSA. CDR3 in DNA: TGTGCCAGCAGCCCCCCATGGGGACTCAACAATGAGCAGTTCTTC. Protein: CASSPPWGLNNEQFF. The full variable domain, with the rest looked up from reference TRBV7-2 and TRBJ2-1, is GAGVSQSPSNKVTEKGKDVELRCDPISGHTALYWYRQSLGQGLEFLIYFQGNSAPDKSGLPSDRFSAERTGGSVSTLTIQRTQQEDSAVYLCASSPPWGLNNEQFFGPGTRLTVL.

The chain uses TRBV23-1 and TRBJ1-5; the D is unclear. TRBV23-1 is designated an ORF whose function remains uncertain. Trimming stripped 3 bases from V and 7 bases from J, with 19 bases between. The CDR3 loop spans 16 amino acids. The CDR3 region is CASSHPPISGGQPQHF. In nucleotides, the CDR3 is TGCGCCAGCAGTCACCCTCCAATATCCGGAGGGCAGCCCCAGCATTTT.